Below are 21 T cell receptor beta chains sequenced from a single sample in a study of blood T cells in healthy people across ages. PCR was performed a second time for roughly 7 to 12 cycles using a sample-barcoded 5' primer and a J-beta primer mix. TCRdb redid the calling of the 5' RACE reads with MiXCR, one entry per CDR3 protein. The data hold hundreds of thousands of distinct CDR3 sequences, with about 30% observed a single time. Sequencing used blood. All receptors derive from an elderly woman in good health.

About this clonotype: Since a much larger clone is just one base distant, this may be a read error. The rearrangement uses TRBV28 and TRBJ2-7; 12 bases are shared with TRBD2. The CDR3 extends over 18 amino acids. Germline V lookup: CDR1 MDHEN, CDR2 SYDVKM. V was clipped by 4 bases and J by 7 bases; unmatched bases: 17. The CDR3 nucleotides read TGTGCCAGCAGTTACCCAATCGGACTAGCGGGGAACTACAATGAGCAGTACTTC. Its protein is CASSYPIGLAGNYNEQYF.

This clonotype was detected a few times. Since a much larger clone is just one base distant, this may be a read error. J is TRBJ1-4 and V is TRBV7-9; TRBD1 aligns across 7 bases. The V gene end was trimmed by 9 bases and the J gene end by 10 bases; junction bases not matched to a gene: 14. The CDR3 totals 14 residues. The germline V gene has CDR1 SEHNR and CDR2 FQNEAQ (reference sequence). The CDR3 reads CASIPGQYGGKLFF. The CDR3, as DNA: TGTGCCAGTATTCCGGGACAGTACGGTGGAAAACTGTTTTTT.

This clonotype was seen repeatedly, ten times or more. V gene TRBV18 combines with J gene TRBJ2-7, with D tentatively TRBD1 or TRBD2 (5 bases each). CDR1 KGHSH and CDR2 LQKENI come from the germline V gene. The CDR3 consists of 11 residues. Deletions cut 2 bases from V and 6 bases from J, with 5 bases between. CDR3 sequence (DNA): TGTGCCAGCTCACCAGGGGGCGAGCAGTACTTC. This codes for CASSPGGEQYF.

V gene TRBV23-1 combines with J gene TRBJ2-7, with TRBD1 matching 7 bases. TRBV23-1 carries the ORF label, with uncertain function. V gave up 6 bases and J gave up 1 base; unmatched junction bases: 12. The CDR3 has 16 amino acids. The CDR3 reads CASSPGQHIGSYEQYF. As DNA, the CDR3 is TGCGCCAGCAGCCCGGGACAGCACATTGGATCCTACGAGCAGTACTTC.

The gene calls are TRBV4-3 and TRBJ2-3; the D call may be TRBD1 or TRBD2 (5 bases each). Germline V gene data show CDR1 as LGHNA and CDR2 as YSLEER. This CDR3 contains 14 residues. Trimming took 2 bases from V and 5 from J, leaving 11 bases between them. This CDR3 reads CASSQRGEGDTQYF. CDR3 DNA sequence: TGCGCCAGCAGCCAAAGGGGTGAGGGAGATACGCAGTATTTT.

This clonotype was seen many times. This chain connects TRBV9 to TRBJ1-2, with D possibly TRBD1 on 5 matching bases. Trimming left V 0 bases short and J 0 bases short, with 6 bases between. The length of the CDR3 is 14 residues. Germline V gene lookup returns CDR1 SGDLS and CDR2 YYNGEE. CDR3 sequence: CASSVGDSNYGYTF. CDR3 coding DNA: TGTGCCAGCAGCGTAGGGGACTCTAACTATGGCTACACCTTC.

This clonotype was observed many times. The genes are TRBV7-2 and TRBJ1-4; 7 nucleotides align to TRBD1. This CDR3 is built from 14 residues. V lost 1 base and J lost 12; bases outside the gene matches: 8. Per the germline V gene, CDR1 is SGHTA and CDR2 is FQGNSA. The CDR3 protein is CASSLGGPGGELFF. As DNA, the CDR3 is TGTGCCAGCAGCTTAGGTGGTCCAGGGGGAGAACTGTTTTTT.

This clonotype was found a few times. The CDR3 DNA reads as TGTGCCAGCAGTGAAACGACAGGCCCTTATGGCTACACCTTC. Its translation: CASSETTGPYGYTF. The V call is TRBV6-1, the J call TRBJ1-2, with D tentatively TRBD1 (6 bases). The CDR3 sequence is 14 residues long. CDR1 is MNHNS and CDR2 is SASEGT in the germline V gene. The ends were cut back, 2 bases at V and 5 bases at J, with 12 bases in the middle.

This clonotype showed up many times. The rearrangement joins TRBV5-1 to TRBJ2-1; 7 nucleotides agree with TRBD2. J gave up 3 bases and V 2 bases, and 5 bases lay outside the gene matches. Germline assignment: CDR1 SGHRS and CDR2 YFSETQ. The CDR3 is 15 residues long. The CDR3 region is CASSFLAVGYNEQFF. CDR3 coding DNA: TGCGCCAGCAGCTTTCTAGCGGTGGGCTACAATGAGCAGTTCTTC.

This clonotype appeared many times. The chain links TRBV20-1 to TRBJ2-7; the D is unclear. The V and J ends lost 0 bases and 2 bases respectively, with 11 bases between them. The germline gives CDR1 DFQATT, CDR2 SNEGSKA (reference sequence). This CDR3 comprises 14 residues. The CDR3 sequence: CSARDPQSTYEQYF. The CDR3 DNA reads as TGCAGTGCTAGAGACCCTCAGTCTACCTACGAGCAGTACTTC.

The chain carries TRBV7-6 and TRBJ1-6; possibly TRBD1 for D (5 bases). CDR1 and CDR2 (germline): SGHVS, FNYEAQ. The V end lost 3 bases, the J end lost 10 bases, and 10 bases lay between the germline ends. CDR3 size: 13 residues. CDR3 in DNA: TGTGCCAGCAGCTTGGGGCAGGAGTCACCCCTCCACTTT. Amino acid sequence: CASSLGQESPLHF.

This clonotype was detected a few times. The V call is TRBV12-3 or TRBV12-4, the J call TRBJ2-1, with 11 bases that match TRBD1. V shed 5 bases and J 3 bases; nucleotides not matched to a gene: 6. The CDR3 runs to 16 residues. Written as DNA, the CDR3 is TGTGCCAGCAGTCTAAGGACAGGGGGCCTCTACAATGAGCAGTTCTTC. It translates to CASSLRTGGLYNEQFF.

Only one count was recorded for this clonotype. The DNA is left out, because the CDR3 cannot be placed on it with certainty; the CDR3 is given as TCRdb lists it. The rearrangement joins TRBV20-1 to TRBJ1-6. The CDR3 spans 16 residues, counting both ends. Germline V gene sequence: CDR1 DFQATT, CDR2 SNEGSKA (reference sequence). The CDR3 sequence: CSAAFGVGVGNSPRHF.

V gene TRBV5-1 combines with J gene TRBJ2-1, with 13 nucleotides matching TRBD2. Germline V lookup: CDR1 SGHRS, CDR2 YFSETQ. This CDR3 contains 19 residues. V gave up 0 bases and J gave up 2 bases; unmatched junction bases: 8. The CDR3 reads CASSLDLLAGGPTYNEQFF. In nucleotides, the CDR3 is TGCGCCAGCAGCTTGGACCTACTAGCGGGAGGGCCGACCTACAATGAGCAGTTCTTC.

This clonotype was found many times. The V gene is TRBV29-1, the J gene TRBJ1-1; a possible D gene is TRBD1 (6 bases). The CDR3 extends over 12 amino acids. CDR1 and CDR2 (germline): SQVTM, ANQGSEA. Trimming removed 7 bases at V and 1 base at J, with 10 bases between. The CDR3 loop is CSASRGNTEAFF. In DNA form, the CDR3 reads TGCAGCGCATCCAGGGGGAACACTGAAGCTTTCTTT.

This clonotype was recorded at least ten times. The chain links TRBV10-3 to TRBJ1-2, with D perhaps matching TRBD1 (5 bases). Trimming left V 2 bases short and J 6 bases short, with 7 bases between. The CDR3 spans 12 residues. CDR1 ENHRY and CDR2 SYGVKD come from the germline V gene. This CDR3 is CAISEGQDGYTF. The DNA for the CDR3 is TGTGCCATCAGTGAGGGACAAGATGGCTACACCTTC.

This clonotype has at least ten counts. The V call is TRBV4-2, the J call TRBJ2-7, with TRBD1 matching 11 bases. The CDR3 covers 15 residues. V trimming: 4 bases; J trimming: 7 bases; junction bases outside the gene matches: 9. In germline, CDR1 is LGHNA, CDR2 YNFKEQ. In DNA form, the CDR3 reads TGTGCCAGCAGCCCCCGGGACAGGGGGGGTATAGAGCAGTACTTC. Encoded protein: CASSPRDRGGIEQYF.

This clonotype was found a few times. V usage is TRBV9 and J usage is TRBJ2-7; D gene unclear. CDR1 is SGDLS and CDR2 is YYNGEE in the germline V gene. V dropped 0 bases and J dropped 0 bases, with 10 bases sitting between them. CDR3 size: 15 residues. The chain's CDR3 is CASSVGSLSSYEQYF. The CDR3 DNA sequence: TGTGCCAGCAGCGTAGGAAGCCTGAGCTCCTACGAGCAGTACTTC. Supplemented by reference TRBV9 and TRBJ2-7, the full variable domain reads DSGVTQTPKHLITATGQRVTLRCSPRSGDLSVYWYQQSLDQGLQFLIQYYNGEERAKGNILERFSAQQFPDLHSELNLSSLELGDSALYFCASSVGSLSSYEQYFGPGTRLTVT.

The chain links TRBV6-6 to TRBJ1-1; D remains ambiguous. The germline V gene has CDR1 MNHNY and CDR2 SVGAGI (reference sequence). The CDR3 covers 14 residues. V gave up 0 bases and J gave up 6 bases, with 11 bases separating them. DNA for the CDR3: TGTGCCAGCAGTTACTCAGGGTCTCTGCCTGAAGCTTTCTTT. Its translation is CASSYSGSLPEAFF.

This clonotype was found many times. CDR3 sequence reads: CSARDGQPETQYF. CDR3 coding DNA: TGCAGTGCTAGAGATGGCCAGCCCGAGACCCAGTACTTC. The rearrangement links TRBV20-1 to TRBJ2-5; D ambiguous. The CDR3 contains 13 residues. V was cut by 0 bases and J by 5 bases, with 10 bases left in between. From germline, CDR1 is DFQATT and CDR2 SNEGSKA (reference sequence).

The chain has TRBV7-7 and TRBJ2-7; 12 bases are shared with TRBD1. The end of the DNA fits TRBJ2-5 better, so the J call may be wrong. The CDR3 length is 15 residues. CDR1 SSHAT and CDR2 FNYEAQ come from the germline V gene (reference sequence). CDR3 loop: CASSSGQGARETQYF. CDR3 in DNA: TGTGCCAGCAGTTCGGGACAGGGGGCTCGGGAGACCCAGTACTTC.